The next 28 T cell receptor beta chains were all read from a single sample in a study of OX40 agonist ivuxolimab in advanced cancers. Clones were read by immunoSEQ multiplex PCR, and TCRdb kept only the in-frame ones, dropping some. The sample consists of around 60,000 clones, 75% to 90% of them appearing once. This specimen consisted of CD4+ or CD8+ T cells sorted from blood, obtained in a trial of the OX40 agonist ivuxolimab. The source is an adult with an advanced solid tumor such as melanoma, head and neck, liver or kidney cancer.

The gene calls are TRBV6-5 and TRBJ1-2; 7 bases map to TRBD1. Trimming at V came to 6 bases and at J to 4 bases, leaving 5 bases not matched to a gene. Per the germline V gene, CDR1 is MNHEY and CDR2 is SVGAGI. The CDR3 sequence is 13 residues long. CDR3 sequence reads: CASRKTGTYGYTF. For the CDR3, the DNA is TGTGCCAGCAGGAAGACAGGGACCTATGGCTACACCTTC.

The chain joins TRBV28 to TRBJ1-5; D is undetermined. V lost 1 base to trimming and J lost 2 bases, with 12 bases between them. Germline V gene sequence: CDR1 MDHEN, CDR2 SYDVKM. The CDR3 loop spans 16 amino acids. The DNA for the CDR3 is TGTGCCAGCAGTTTATTTAAGAGCGAGGGCAATCAGCCCCAGCATTTT. Translation: CASSLFKSEGNQPQHF.

The V call is TRBV19, the J call TRBJ2-1; no clear D. Trimming left V 8 bases short and J 7 bases short, with 9 bases between. Germline loops: CDR1 LNHDA, CDR2 SQIVND (reference sequence). CDR3 length equals 11 residues. The CDR3 loop reads CASRLKNEQFF. The CDR3 nucleotides read TGTGCCAGTCGCTTGAAGAATGAGCAGTTCTTC.

The chain carries TRBV30 and TRBJ2-5, with TRBD1 matching over 7 bases. This CDR3 has 15 residues. Germline values: CDR1 GTSNPN, CDR2 SVGIG (reference sequence). Trimming cost V 3 bases and J 5 bases; bases outside gene matches: 12. CDR3 sequence reads: CAWSPKRQGGETQYF. The CDR3 DNA sequence: TGTGCCTGGAGCCCTAAGAGACAGGGTGGGGAGACCCAGTACTTC.

The J gene is TRBJ2-1, the V gene TRBV5-1, with D possibly being TRBD2 (5 bases). The CDR3 runs to 16 residues. The germline CDR1 and CDR2 sequences are SGHRS and YFSETQ. V shed 3 bases and J shed 0 bases, with 13 bases lying between them. Written as DNA, the CDR3 is TGCGCCAGCAGCTCCCAACTAGATCGCTCCTACAATGAGCAGTTCTTC. Amino acid sequence: CASSSQLDRSYNEQFF. Looking up the rest from reference TRBV5-1 and TRBJ2-1 gives the full variable domain: KAGVTQTPRYLIKTRGQQVTLSCSPISGHRSVSWYQQTPGQGLQFLFEYFSETQRNKGNFPGRFSGRQFSNSRSEMNVSTLELGDSALYLCASSSQLDRSYNEQFFGPGTRLTVL.

The chain's CDR3 is CASSHRAREKVSGNTIYF. Here the CDR3 DNA reads TGTGCCAGCAGCCACCGTGCGCGGGAAAAAGTCTCTGGAAACACCATATATTTT. The rearrangement links TRBV14 to TRBJ1-3; no reliable D call. This CDR3 is 18 amino acids long. Germline CDR1 and CDR2: SGHDN and FVKESK. V was trimmed by 3 bases and J by 0 bases, leaving 18 bases between them.

The V call is TRBV7-6, the J call TRBJ2-5; 12 bases agree with TRBD2. The germline V gene has CDR1 SGHVS and CDR2 FNYEAQ. Trimming cost V 1 base and J 5 bases; bases outside gene matches: 5. The CDR3 spans 16 residues. This CDR3 is CASSLGASGGAETQYF. CDR3 nucleotide sequence: TGTGCCAGCAGCTTAGGGGCTAGCGGGGGGGCCGAGACCCAGTACTTC. Combining the CDR3 with reference TRBV7-6 and TRBJ2-5 gives the whole variable domain GAGVSQSPRYKVTKRGQDVALRCDPISGHVSLYWYRQALGQGPEFLTYFNYEAQQDKSGLPNDRFSAERPEGSISTLTIQRTEQRDSAMYRCASSLGASGGAETQYFGPGTRLLVL.

The chain uses TRBV9 and TRBJ2-1, with TRBD2 matching over 8 bases. The trim removed 4 bases at V and 8 bases at J, leaving 14 bases unmatched. From germline, CDR1 is SGDLS and CDR2 YYNGEE. The CDR3 sequence is 16 residues long. CDR3 nucleotide sequence: TGTGCCAGCAGCACAAGACTAGCGTTTCAAGTCGATGAGCAGTTCTTC. Its translation: CASSTRLAFQVDEQFF.

The chain carries TRBV19 and TRBJ1-1, with unresolved D. The CDR3 length is 11 residues. Between the trimmed V and J ends, which lost 5 bases and 7 bases, there was a span of 8 bases. Per germline, CDR1 LNHDA and CDR2 SQIVND (reference sequence). The DNA of the CDR3 is TGTGCCAGTAGTCGGCAGGTTGAAGCTTTCTTT. It is translated as CASSRQVEAFF.

The V and J genes are TRBV30 and TRBJ2-7; D tentatively fits TRBD1 or TRBD2 (5 bases each). Trimming removed 2 bases from V and 1 base from J, with 15 bases in between. This CDR3 is 15 amino acids long. Germline values: CDR1 GTSNPN, CDR2 SVGIG (reference sequence). CDR3 amino acids: CAWSPGTDFSYEQYF. The CDR3 bases are TGTGCCTGGAGTCCCGGGACGGACTTTTCCTACGAGCAGTACTTC.

J is TRBJ1-1 and V is TRBV19; a possible D gene is TRBD1 (6 bases). V was cut by 3 bases and J by 5 bases, with 10 bases left in between. This CDR3 comprises 13 residues. The germline CDR1 and CDR2 sequences are LNHDA and SQIVND (reference sequence). The CDR3 DNA sequence: TGTGCCAGTAGTATTGGACAGATAACTGAAGCTTTCTTT. This translates into CASSIGQITEAFF.

The chain uses TRBV5-4 and TRBJ2-2; 10 nucleotides agree with TRBD2. Germline V CDR1 and CDR2: SGHNT, YYREEE (reference sequence). The V gene end was trimmed by 3 bases and the J gene end by 3 bases; junction bases not matched to a gene: 2. The length of the CDR3 is 15 residues. The CDR3 region is CASSSSGGHTGELFF. The DNA of the CDR3 is TGTGCCAGCAGCTCTAGCGGGGGCCACACCGGGGAGCTGTTTTTT.

This clone has a handful of counts. The chain employs TRBV6-6 and TRBJ1-1; 10 nucleotides align to TRBD1. This CDR3 spans 14 amino acids. Germline V CDR1 and CDR2: MNHNY, SVGAGI (reference sequence). With 6 bases clipped from V and 4 bases from J, the junction kept 5 bases outside the gene matches. The CDR3 region is CASSRDRGGTEAFF. CDR3 DNA sequence: TGTGCCAGCAGCCGGGACAGGGGAGGCACTGAAGCTTTCTTT.

This clone has a handful of counts. This chain connects TRBV27 to TRBJ1-2; D unresolved. The CDR3 has 11 amino acids. The germline CDR1 and CDR2 sequences are MNHEY and SMNVEV (reference sequence). V lost 8 bases, J lost 7 bases, and 11 bases lay in between. Here the CDR3 reads CASGKVGGYTF. In DNA, the CDR3 is TGTGCCAGCGGCAAGGTTGGTGGCTACACCTTC.

The gene calls are TRBV27 and TRBJ1-2; D possibly corresponds to TRBD1 (5 bases). With 6 bases removed from V and 3 bases from J, the gap between germline ends came to 8 bases. Germline-derived CDR1 and CDR2 are MNHEY and SMNVEV (reference sequence). The CDR3 has 12 residues. The CDR3 loop reads CASRQEDYGYTF. As DNA, the CDR3 is TGTGCCAGCAGACAGGAGGACTATGGCTACACCTTC.

This rearrangement joins TRBV18 to TRBJ1-5, with TRBD1 identical over 7 bases. Unmatched junction bases numbered 6, after V lost 6 bases and J lost 7 bases. Germline values: CDR1 KGHSH, CDR2 LQKENI. This CDR3 contains 13 residues. CDR3 nucleotides: TGTGCCAGCTCCCGGGACAGATCACAGCCCCAGCATTTT. This sequence encodes CASSRDRSQPQHF. The complete variable domain, with remaining parts taken from reference TRBV18 and TRBJ1-5, reads NAGVMQNPRHLVRRRGQEARLRCSPMKGHSHVYWYRQLPEEGLKFMVYLQKENIIDESGMPKERFSAEFPKEGPSILRIQQVVRGDSAAYFCASSRDRSQPQHFGDGTRLSIL.

J is TRBJ2-3 and V is TRBV19, with 7 bases aligning to TRBD1. V trimming: 3 bases; J trimming: 5 bases; junction bases outside the gene matches: 5. Germline-derived CDR1 and CDR2 are LNHDA and SQIVND (reference sequence). There are 14 residues in the CDR3. CDR3 in DNA: TGTGCCAGTAGTATCGGCAGGGGGATAGATACGCAGTATTTT. It codes for CASSIGRGIDTQYF.

The V gene is TRBV28, the J gene TRBJ1-1; D remains ambiguous. Trimming removed 2 bases from V and 1 base from J, with 5 bases in between. Per the germline V gene, CDR1 is MDHEN and CDR2 is SYDVKM. CDR3 length: 13 residues. This CDR3 reads CASSLHQNTEAFF. CDR3 nucleotide sequence: TGTGCCAGCAGTTTACATCAGAACACTGAAGCTTTCTTT.

V gene TRBV5-6 combines with J gene TRBJ2-5, with 15 nucleotides matching TRBD2. CDR3 size: 16 residues. The V and J ends lost 3 bases and 5 bases, in that order; junction bases with no gene match: 5. Germline lookup yields CDR1 SGHDT and CDR2 YYEEEE. The CDR3 region is CASSWTSGRAGETQYF. The CDR3 DNA is TGTGCCAGCAGCTGGACTAGCGGGAGGGCCGGGGAGACCCAGTACTTC. Combining the CDR3 with reference TRBV5-6 and TRBJ2-5 gives the whole variable domain DAGVTQSPTHLIKTRGQQVTLRCSPKSGHDTVSWYQQALGQGPQFIFQYYEEEERQRGNFPDRFSGHQFPNYSSELNVNALLLGDSALYLCASSWTSGRAGETQYFGPGTRLLVL.

This clone came up a few times. The rearrangement joins TRBV6-5 to TRBJ2-7, with D possibly matching TRBD1 (6 bases). V dropped 6 bases and J dropped 0 bases, with 15 bases sitting between them. There are 15 residues in the CDR3. CDR1 is MNHEY and CDR2 is SVGAGI in the germline V gene. The CDR3 sequence: CASSPGRTVSYEQYF. CDR3 nucleotide sequence: TGTGCCAGCAGCCCCGGGCGGACAGTCTCCTACGAGCAGTACTTC.

The rearrangement uses TRBV28 and TRBJ2-7; 12 nucleotides match TRBD1. V lost 6 bases, J lost 2 bases, and 11 bases stayed unmatched. Germline values: CDR1 MDHEN, CDR2 SYDVKM. The CDR3 totals 17 residues. The CDR3 region has the DNA TGTGCCAGCAGACGCGGGACAGGGGGCCGCCGTCCCTACGAGCAGTACTTC. It translates to CASRRGTGGRRPYEQYF.

This chain connects TRBV19 to TRBJ2-1, with 12 nucleotides matching TRBD1. Germline CDR1 and CDR2: LNHDA and SQIVND (reference sequence). After removal of 6 bases from V and 8 bases from J, the junction contained 17 bases not matched to a gene. This CDR3 spans 18 amino acids. CDR3 sequence reads: CASSPQPPGQGAGDEQFF. CDR3 bases: TGTGCCAGTAGCCCCCAACCTCCGGGACAGGGGGCGGGTGATGAGCAGTTCTTC.

This chain links TRBV18 with TRBJ2-3; no reliable D call. Germline V CDR1 and CDR2: KGHSH, LQKENI. Trimming pared 1 base from V and 2 bases from J, leaving 7 bases between. This CDR3 spans 14 amino acids. CDR3 bases: TGTGCCAGCTCACCACTTGGCTTCACAGATACGCAGTATTTT. This sequence encodes CASSPLGFTDTQYF.

The chain combines TRBV7-9 with TRBJ1-3; 7 bases align to TRBD1. Per the germline V gene, CDR1 is SEHNR and CDR2 is FQNEAQ (reference sequence). This CDR3 has 16 amino acids. Trimming removed 5 bases from V and 3 bases from J; junction bases left unmatched: 10. Here the CDR3 reads CASSTRQGGLGNTIYF. CDR3 in DNA: TGTGCCAGCAGCACCCGACAGGGAGGCCTTGGAAACACCATATATTTT.

As concerns this clone: One junction end does not reproduce the germline sequence, and a read error may be involved. The chain has TRBV7-7 and TRBJ2-5, with TRBD2 matching over 7 bases. CDR1 SSHAT and CDR2 FNYEAQ come from the germline V gene (reference sequence). This CDR3 is built from 15 residues. CDR3 DNA sequence: TGTGCTAGCAGCTTAGCGGCTAGCGGACAAGAGACCCAGTACTTC. Translated: CASSLAASGQETQYF.

This clone was found a few times. This sequence joins TRBV15 and TRBJ2-3, with 9 bases aligning to TRBD2. V lost 1 base, J lost 0 bases, and 5 bases stayed unmatched. Germline CDR1 reads LNHNV; CDR2 reads YYDKDF (reference sequence). This CDR3 region has 17 residues. The CDR3: CATSRGAGGQSTDTQYF. CDR3 sequence (DNA): TGTGCCACCAGCAGAGGTGCGGGAGGGCAAAGCACAGATACGCAGTATTTT.

The V and J genes are TRBV28 and TRBJ2-7; no definite D call. This CDR3 has 12 residues. The V end was cut by 11 bases, the J end by 0 bases, with 11 bases between. CDR1 is MDHEN and CDR2 is SYDVKM in the germline V gene. The CDR3 sequence is CACWQDSYEQYF. The CDR3 coding sequence is TGTGCCTGTTGGCAGGACTCCTACGAGCAGTACTTC.

This clone was found a few times. The J gene is TRBJ2-5, the V gene TRBV7-9; TRBD2 matches at 8 bases. CDR3 length: 14 residues. The germline V gene encodes CDR1 SEHNR and CDR2 FQNEAQ (reference sequence). Trimming removed 4 bases from V and 5 bases from J; junction bases left unmatched: 6. The CDR3 DNA follows: TGTGCCAGCAGCTCCGTTTCGGGAGGGGAGACCCAGTACTTC. Its protein product is CASSSVSGGETQYF.